This TCR beta chain was documented in a study of brain T cells in children with intractable seizures. Germline V gene lookup returns CDR1 KGHSH and CDR2 LQKENI. The CDR3 has 16 residues. Trimming removed 3 bases from V and 0 bases from J, with 9 bases in between. Clones were read by immunoSEQ multiplex PCR, and TCRdb kept only the in-frame ones, dropping some. Here the sample spans under 400,000 clones, roughly 93% being singletons. The time point was: blood from clinic visit 5 months post-surgery; TSC patient then seizure free. At least one anti-epileptic drug was given before surgery. Notes on the study in general: HCMV serostatus was not known, and viral specificity came from CDR3 similarity only.

Regarding this clone: The antigen is unknown.

This TCR was sampled from a boy in the first two years of life with tuberous sclerosis and intractable seizures. V gene TRBV18 combines with J gene TRBJ1-6; unclear D gene. The material sequenced was peripheral blood, taken 4 to 5 months after surgery. CDR3 loop: CASSPTPSSYNSPLHF. CDR3 in DNA: TGTGCCAGCTCACCCACTCCAAGCTCCTATAATTCACCCCTCCACTTT.